The clone carrying this TCR beta chain was seen a single time. From germline, CDR1 is MRHNA and CDR2 SNTAGT. The CDR3 extends over 15 amino acids. The V segment lost 0 bases and the J segment 7 bases; nucleotides outside the gene matches: 5. The entry originates in a study of blood T cell repertoires in COVID-19. At the level of the study: From the United States, Italy and Spain came samples of acute and convalescent COVID-19. T cells, B-cell-depleted T cells, or PBMCs provided the cDNA or gDNA that served as material.

In the original workflow: Reference gene primer amplification gave estimated nucleated cell counts. Some clones are missing from TCRdb's copy, which holds only in-frame ones; the method was immunoSEQ multiplex PCR. The V and J calls and clone size come from that table; D and trimming were worked out from the DNA. The sample shows hundreds of thousands of clones, 81% of them seen only once. This chain connects TRBV6-4 to TRBJ2-2; 7 bases are shared with TRBD1. The source is an elderly woman with acute or convalescent COVID-19. Sequenced sample: peripheral blood. As DNA, the CDR3 is TGTGCCAGCAGTGACTCAATAGGGGGCATCGGGGAGCTGTTTTTT. Encoded protein: CASSDSIGGIGELFF.